One sample yielded the 30 T cell receptor beta chains listed below, sequenced in a study of immune heterogeneity within non-small cell lung tumors. TCR beta CDR3 was amplified by multiplex PCR using 32 V and 13 J primers. TCRdb re-called the multiplex PCR reads with MiXCR, one entry per CDR3 protein. The sample includes tens of thousands of distinct CDR3 sequences, 28% of them seen just once. Template was bulk tumor genomic DNA, approximately 600 ng per sample. Biopsy collection occurred during surgery, with several far-apart biopsies per primary tumor. Curative surgical treatment was performed in patients who had newly diagnosed, untreated non-small cell lung cancer. Sample: lung tumor tissue. The receptors stem from a man between 35 and 55 years old with non-small cell lung cancer.

This clonotype was observed once. A much larger clone lies a single base off, so this may be a read error. As DNA, the CDR3 is TGTGCCAGCAGCGACAGCGGCAATGAGAAGTTCTTC. Protein product: CASSDSGNEKFF. The chain recombines TRBV12-3 or TRBV12-4 with TRBJ2-1; D may correspond to TRBD1 or TRBD2 (5 bases each). The CDR3 is made up of 12 amino acids.

This clonotype was found many times. The chain has TRBV5-1 and TRBJ2-7, with TRBD1 as a possible D gene (6 bases). The CDR3 covers 13 residues. The germline V gene encodes CDR1 SGHRS and CDR2 YFSETQ. V was pared by 2 bases and J by 7 bases, with 13 bases between. CDR3 protein: CASSFLPGTEQYF. CDR3 DNA: TGCGCCAGCAGCTTTCTACCGGGGACAGAGCAGTACTTC.

This clonotype was seen more than once but under ten times. The DNA for the CDR3 is TGCGCCAGCAGCTTATCGCCAGGCGAGCAGTACTTC. Translating it yields CASSLSPGEQYF. The J gene is TRBJ2-7, the V gene TRBV5-1; D is unclear. Trimming cost V 2 bases and J 6 bases, with 9 bases left between them. In germline, CDR1 is SGHRS, CDR2 YFSETQ. This CDR3 has 12 amino acids.

This clonotype was seen at least ten times. The chain recombines TRBV5-1 with TRBJ2-3; 7 nucleotides align to TRBD1. V shed 4 bases and J 0 bases; nucleotides not matched to a gene: 8. The CDR3 loop spans 16 amino acids. CDR1 and CDR2 (germline): SGHRS, YFSETQ. The CDR3 reads CASSPRGDSSTDTQYF. The CDR3 DNA reads TGCGCCAGCAGCCCCCGAGGGGACAGTAGCACAGATACGCAGTATTTT. The variable domain in full, with the rest retrieved from reference TRBV5-1 and TRBJ2-3, is KAGVTQTPRYLIKTRGQQVTLSCSPISGHRSVSWYQQTPGQGLQFLFEYFSETQRNKGNFPGRFSGRQFSNSRSEMNVSTLELGDSALYLCASSPRGDSSTDTQYFGPGTRLTVL.

Remarks on this clonotype: This sequence may be a read error, since a much larger clone differs from it by one base. The chain employs TRBV2 and TRBJ2-1; 13 bases are a match to TRBD2. In germline, CDR1 is SNHLY, CDR2 FYNNEI. V shed 5 bases, J shed 7 bases, and the junction held 8 bases outside the gene matches. The CDR3 extends over 16 amino acids. CDR3 sequence reads: CASSLSRTSGSNEQFF. In nucleotides, the CDR3 is TGTGCCAGCAGTTTATCCCGGACTAGCGGGAGTAATGAGCAGTTCTTC.

This clonotype was seen repeatedly, ten times or more. This chain links TRBV6-2 or TRBV6-3 with TRBJ1-5; D may be TRBD1 (5 bases). Germline V lookup: CDR1 MNHEY, CDR2 SVGEGT. The V and J ends lost 2 bases and 0 bases respectively, with 5 bases between them. CDR3 length: 14 residues. The CDR3 DNA follows: TGTGCCAGCAGTTACGGGACTAGCAATCAGCCCCAGCATTTT. Its translation: CASSYGTSNQPQHF.

This clonotype was seen at least ten times. This sequence joins TRBV12-3 or TRBV12-4 and TRBJ1-2; D gene unclear. This CDR3 has 14 residues. Between the trimmed V and J ends, which lost 3 bases and 8 bases, there was a span of 16 bases. CDR3 DNA sequence: TGTGCCAGCAGTTTCCAAGCCCGGGGAGGAGGCTACACCTTC. Translating it yields CASSFQARGGGYTF.

This chain connects TRBV19 to TRBJ2-1; D remains ambiguous. V was clipped by 4 bases and J by 9 bases, with 13 bases between them. The CDR3 has 13 amino acids. CDR1 is LNHDA and CDR2 is SQIVND in the germline V gene (reference sequence). In nucleotides, the CDR3 is TGTGCCAGTAGTAAACTTGGTGACGGTGAGCAGTTCTTC. Translated, it gives CASSKLGDGEQFF. The full variable domain, in which reference TRBV19 and TRBJ2-1 provide the parts outside the CDR3, is DGGITQSPKYLFRKEGQNVTLSCEQNLNHDAMYWYRQDPGQGLRLIYYSQIVNDFQKGDIAEGYSVSREKKESFPLTVTSAQKNPTAFYLCASSKLGDGEQFFGPGTRLTVL.

This clonotype was seen a handful of times. V gene TRBV18 combines with J gene TRBJ2-1; D is ambiguous. CDR3 size: 13 residues. V was pared by 6 bases and J by 5 bases, with 11 bases between. CDR1 and CDR2 (germline): KGHSH, LQKENI. In DNA form, the CDR3 reads TGTGCCAGCTCCAGTCTTGGAGACAATGAGCAGTTCTTC. Protein product: CASSSLGDNEQFF.

The chain employs TRBV11-3 and TRBJ2-3, with 7 bases lining up with TRBD2. Per germline, CDR1 SGHNT and CDR2 YENEEA. V gave up 0 bases and J gave up 8 bases; unmatched junction bases: 11. This CDR3 region has 16 residues. The CDR3 sequence: CASSLDASGGTFTQYF. The CDR3 nucleotides read TGTGCCAGCAGCTTAGATGCTAGCGGAGGGACCTTTACGCAGTATTTT.

The CDR3 protein is CAISSGMNNEQFF. The CDR3 nucleotides read TGTGCCATCAGTAGCGGGATGAACAATGAGCAGTTCTTC. The chain uses TRBV10-3 and TRBJ2-1; 7 bases are shared with TRBD2. Unmatched junction bases numbered 3, after V lost 5 bases and J lost 5 bases. The CDR3 is made up of 13 amino acids. Looked up from germline, CDR1 is ENHRY and CDR2 is SYGVKD.

V usage is TRBV2 and J usage is TRBJ2-1; 12 bases fit TRBD2. This CDR3 is built from 15 residues. V lost 7 bases to trimming and J lost 8 bases; unmatched junction nucleotides: 9. Germline assignment: CDR1 SNHLY and CDR2 FYNNEI. Here the CDR3 reads CASIQGASGRDEQFF. The CDR3 nucleotides are TGTGCCAGCATCCAAGGGGCTAGCGGGAGGGATGAGCAGTTCTTC. Full variable domain (missing parts from reference TRBV2 and TRBJ2-1): EPEVTQTPSHQVTQMGQEVILRCVPISNHLYFYWYRQILGQKVEFLVSFYNNEISEKSEIFDDQFSVERPDGSNFTLKIRSTKLEDSAMYFCASIQGASGRDEQFFGPGTRLTVL.

Points on this clonotype: A much larger clone lies a single base off, so this may be a read error. The rearrangement uses TRBV6-5 and TRBJ2-7; D remains ambiguous. The CDR3 covers 17 residues. Trimming took off 0 bases at V and 9 bases at J, with 24 bases between the two ends. Germline V gene lookup returns CDR1 MNHEY and CDR2 SVGAGI. The CDR3 nucleotides are TGTGCCAGCAGTTACTCGGCCCCGGGTCAGGCCGCCGACGGGCAGTACTTC. Its protein is CASSYSAPGQAADGQYF.

V is TRBV20-1 and J is TRBJ2-7; tentatively, D is TRBD1 (6 bases). The CDR3 loop spans 14 amino acids. V lost 3 bases and J 2 bases, leaving 14 bases between the germline ends. Germline lookup yields CDR1 DFQATT and CDR2 SNEGSKA (reference sequence). Here the CDR3 DNA reads TGCAGTGCTAGCCCCAGCGGACAGACCTACGAGCAGTACTTC. Protein sequence: CSASPSGQTYEQYF.

This sequence joins TRBV7-3 and TRBJ2-3; possible D gene TRBD2, 5 bases. The germline V gene encodes CDR1 SGHTA and CDR2 FQGTGA. Between the trimmed V and J ends, which lost 5 bases and 7 bases, there was a span of 19 bases. The CDR3 has 15 amino acids. As DNA, the CDR3 is TGTGCCAGCAGCCAGTCCGGACTTCCCCCAAATACGCAGTATTTT. Its translation is CASSQSGLPPNTQYF.

This clonotype was counted ten times or more. The V and J genes are TRBV19 and TRBJ2-7, with 8 nucleotides matching TRBD1. The germline CDR1 and CDR2 sequences are LNHDA and SQIVND (reference sequence). The ends lost 8 bases at V and 0 bases at J; junction bases unmatched: 6. The CDR3 is made up of 14 amino acids. CDR3 in DNA: TGTGCCAGTCGGGACAGGTCCAGCTCCTACGAGCAGTACTTC. It encodes CASRDRSSSYEQYF.

A note on this clonotype: This may be a read error, as it is one base from a much larger clone. This chain uses TRBV2 with TRBJ2-1; 7 nucleotides align to TRBD2. V lost 3 bases, J lost 2 bases, and 4 bases stayed unmatched. CDR3 length equals 15 residues. Germline V gene data show CDR1 as SNHLY and CDR2 as FYNNEI. The CDR3 reads CASSERESTYNEQFF. The CDR3 DNA reads as TGTGCCAGCAGTGAGCGGGAGAGTACCTACAATGAGCAGTTCTTC. Full variable domain (missing parts from reference TRBV2 and TRBJ2-1): EPEVTQTPSHQVTQMGQEVILRCVPISNHLYFYWYRQILGQKVEFLVSFYNNEISEKSEIFDDQFSVERPDGSNFTLKIRSTKLEDSAMYFCASSERESTYNEQFFGPGTRLTVL.

This clonotype was observed once. The V call is TRBV14, the J call TRBJ2-2, with D uncertain. The V end was cut by 7 bases, the J end by 3 bases, with 9 bases between. The germline CDR1 and CDR2 sequences are SGHDN and FVKESK. The CDR3 extends over 13 amino acids. The DNA of the CDR3 is TGTGCCAGCAAGGTGGGATACACCGGGGAGCTGTTTTTT. This gives the protein CASKVGYTGELFF.

This clonotype was counted many times. The chain recombines TRBV18 with TRBJ2-7; D may be TRBD2 (5 bases). Trimming pared 1 base from V and 4 bases from J, leaving 8 bases between. Germline V CDR1 and CDR2: KGHSH, LQKENI. The CDR3 spans 13 residues. CDR3 loop: CASSPLGVYEQYF. The CDR3 DNA is TGTGCCAGCTCACCACTGGGAGTATACGAGCAGTACTTC. Combining the CDR3 with reference TRBV18 and TRBJ2-7 gives the whole variable domain NAGVMQNPRHLVRRRGQEARLRCSPMKGHSHVYWYRQLPEEGLKFMVYLQKENIIDESGMPKERFSAEFPKEGPSILRIQQVVRGDSAAYFCASSPLGVYEQYFGPGTRLTVT.

This clonotype was counted ten times or more. The chain employs TRBV7-2 and TRBJ2-7, with TRBD2 as a possible D gene (6 bases). The V and J ends lost 5 bases and 6 bases respectively, with 20 bases between them. The CDR3 consists of 15 residues. The germline gives CDR1 SGHTA, CDR2 FQGNSA. This CDR3 is CASSDLDYLSSEQYF. The DNA for the CDR3 is TGTGCCAGCAGCGACTTGGACTATTTGTCTAGCGAGCAGTACTTC.

This clonotype was picked up a small number of times. The chain links TRBV11-2 to TRBJ2-2; D is unresolved. The CDR3 extends over 14 amino acids. The V gene lost 3 bases and the J gene lost 4 bases, with 9 bases spanning the gap. Germline V gene lookup returns CDR1 SGHAT and CDR2 FQNNGV. Here the CDR3 reads CASSLVGLTGELFF. The DNA for the CDR3 is TGTGCCAGCAGCTTGGTAGGGCTCACCGGGGAGCTGTTTTTT. The complete variable domain, with remaining parts taken from reference TRBV11-2 and TRBJ2-2, reads EAGVAQSPRYKIIEKRQSVAFWCNPISGHATLYWYQQILGQGPKLLIQFQNNGVVDDSQLPKDRFSAERLKGVDSTLKIQPAKLEDSAVYLCASSLVGLTGELFFGEGSRLTVL.

This clonotype appeared many times. V usage is TRBV6-1 and J usage is TRBJ1-2; TRBD1 might be the D (6 bases). CDR1 and CDR2 from the germline V gene are MNHNS and SASEGT. Trimming removed 4 bases at V and 8 bases at J, with 11 bases between. This CDR3 has 12 amino acids. DNA of the CDR3: TGTGCCAGCAGTGTACAGGGTATCGGCTACACCTTC. It yields the protein CASSVQGIGYTF.

Turning to this clonotype: Mismatch with germline at one junction end may stem from a read error. V and J are TRBV19 and TRBJ1-3; 9 positions agree with TRBD1. This CDR3 comprises 16 residues. The germline CDR1 and CDR2 sequences are LNHDA and SQIVND (reference sequence). The CDR3 loop is CASSPGTGPSGNTIYF. The CDR3 DNA sequence: TGTGCCAGTAGTCCCGGGACAGGGCCCTCTGGGAACACCATATATTTT.

This clonotype occurred many times. The rearrangement links TRBV6-1 to TRBJ1-5; tentative D call: TRBD1 (6 bases). Per the germline V gene, CDR1 is MNHNS and CDR2 is SASEGT. Trimming pared 5 bases from V and 6 bases from J, leaving 11 bases between. This CDR3 contains 13 residues. The CDR3 here is CASSPTGSQPQHF. In nucleotides, the CDR3 is TGTGCCAGCAGTCCAACAGGGAGTCAGCCCCAGCATTTT.

In the case of this clonotype: A much larger clone differs by one base, so this may be a read error. The J gene is TRBJ1-2, the V gene TRBV28; D unresolved. With 6 bases removed from V and 1 base from J, the gap between germline ends came to 6 bases. This CDR3 is 12 amino acids long. CDR1 and CDR2 (germline): MDHEN, SYDVKM. The DNA for the CDR3 is TGTGCCAGCAGACATCTTAACTATGGCTACACCTTC. Its translation: CASRHLNYGYTF.

This clonotype turned up a few times. This chain links TRBV20-1 with TRBJ1-2, with no clear D. CDR1 DFQATT and CDR2 SNEGSKA come from the germline V gene (reference sequence). The V gene lost 7 bases and the J gene lost 3 bases, with 12 bases spanning the gap. The CDR3 is 12 residues long. DNA of the CDR3: TGCAGTGGATATTCAATCGACTATGGCTACACCTTC. It yields the protein CSGYSIDYGYTF.

This clonotype was seen a handful of times. This chain uses TRBV28 with TRBJ2-5; D is uncertain. The CDR3 loop spans 11 amino acids. The germline V gene encodes CDR1 MDHEN and CDR2 SYDVKM. V lost 4 bases to trimming and J lost 5 bases, with 5 bases between them. The CDR3 here is CASSSRETQYF. CDR3 sequence (DNA): TGTGCCAGCAGTTCCAGGGAGACCCAGTACTTC.

In its sample, this clonotype was seen many times. The V and J genes are TRBV3-1 and TRBJ2-7; D may match TRBD1 or TRBD2 (7 bases each). The length of the CDR3 is 15 residues. Trimming left V 1 base short and J 6 bases short, with 16 bases between. CDR1 is LGHDT, CDR2 YNNKEL, per germline (reference sequence). This chain's CDR3 is CASSQVATGRGEQYF. For the CDR3, the DNA is TGTGCCAGCAGCCAAGTGGCGACAGGGAGGGGCGAGCAGTACTTC.

This clonotype was detected a few times. The CDR3: CASSLGRENEQYF. Written as DNA, the CDR3 is TGTGCCAGCAGCTTGGGTAGAGAGAACGAGCAGTACTTC. The gene calls are TRBV5-4 and TRBJ2-7, with unresolved D. Trimming pared 0 bases from V and 5 bases from J, leaving 9 bases between. The CDR3 length is 13 residues. Germline V gives CDR1 SGHNT, CDR2 YYREEE (reference sequence).

For this clonotype: A much larger clonotype is one base distant, so this may be a read error. The chain employs TRBV6-9 and TRBJ1-6, with D unresolved. The CDR3 runs 16 residues. CDR1 MNHGY and CDR2 SVAAGI come from the germline V gene. Trimming took off 7 bases at V and 6 bases at J, with 19 bases between the two ends. The CDR3 protein is CASTFGGEVGNSPLHF. As DNA, the CDR3 is TGTGCCAGCACTTTCGGCGGGGAAGTTGGTAATTCACCCCTCCACTTT.